Sequencing of this T cell receptor (beta chain) was carried out in a study of T-cell reconstitution after alpha-beta-depleted transplantation in children (dated by TCRdb to the mid-2010s). Broadly, across the study: Using TCR repertoire profiling, the study followed T-cell immune reconstitution in a quantitative way in children after TCRalphabeta/CD19-depleted allogeneic hematopoietic cell transplantation. General conclusions and limits of the study: The high TCRbeta diversity at day 60 in some patients was ascribed to recipient T cells and intrathymic progenitors that had survived conditioning. Over subsequent months, a decline in hyperexpanded clone frequencies was noted, and after one year, T-cell counts and TCRbeta diversity were mostly ascribed to newly produced T cells. The apparently early recovery of alphabetaT-cell counts about two months after transplant reportedly depended on only several hundred rapidly expanded clones that came from non-depleted graft cells.

Libraries were prepared through PCR. For sequencing, an Illumina HiSeq 2500 was employed. TCR libraries were prepared with molecular barcoding, using unique molecular identifiers to normalize TCRbeta repertoire quantification. The public reads were run again by TCRdb, first through fastp at Q25 and then through MiXCR, and only productive beta chains were kept. Each CDR3 protein gets just one entry, which takes the most common genes and DNA from the rows behind it. The sample records 530,000 or so distinct CDR3 sequences, over 25% of which are singletons. The ten largest clones take up about 35% of the sample. The germline ends are 11 bases apart after V is trimmed by 6 bases and J by 2 bases. From the cysteine through the phenylalanine, the CDR3 covers 15 amino acids. Only the CDR3 portion is preserved as DNA: 45 bases, with reading frame beginning at the first base. The meaning of the sample's treatment or condition label: allogeneic hematopoietic cell transplantation with graft depleted of TCRalphabeta T cells and CD19 B cells. The transplant recipients were children given TCRalphabeta/CD19-depleted allogeneic hematopoietic cell grafts.

Details on this clonotype: This receptor's antigen is unknown. Base qualities are not recorded, but no much larger clone differs from it by a single base.

This sequence was found in a boy under three years old with Wiskott-Aldrich syndrome, due to receive a stem cell transplant. The chain couples TRBV12-3 or TRBV12-4 to TRBJ1-6, with the identity of the D gene unclear. The sequences come from PBMCs, collected before TCRalphabeta/CD19-depleted stem cell transplant. This receptor carries the CDR3 CASRGGEAYNSPLHF. The DNA sequence is given as TGTGCCAGCAGGGGTGGGGAGGCCTATAATTCACCCCTCCACTTT.